This TCR beta chain was observed in a study of cytomegalovirus exposure and HLA in healthy donors. Study-level points and caveats: It was reported that the classifier diagnosed cytomegalovirus status with high specificity and sensitivity in both the original and validation cohorts.

Points on this clone: Antigen: not known.

Germline CDR1 reads SGHNT; CDR2 reads YENEEA. Trimming at V came to 1 base and at J to 0 bases, leaving 6 bases not matched to a gene. CDR3 length: 16 amino acids. Only in-frame clones appear in the TCRdb table, and some are missing; sequencing was by immunoSEQ multiplex PCR. Of more than 200,000 clones listed, about nine tenths are singletons. The sequenced sample was PBMCs. The gene calls are TRBV11-3 and TRBJ2-7; 7 bases match TRBD1. The receptor was derived from a woman in her twenties or thirties in good health and CMV-seronegative. The chain's CDR3 is CASSLVRGQYSYEQYF. CDR3 DNA sequence: TGTGCCAGCAGCTTAGTTCGGGGACAGTACTCCTACGAGCAGTACTTC. The variable domain in full, completed from reference TRBV11-3 and TRBJ2-7, reads EAGVVQSPRYKIIEKKQPVAFWCNPISGHNTLYWYLQNLGQGPELLIRYENEEAVDDSQLPKDRFSAERLKGVDSTLKIQPAELGDSAVYLCASSLVRGQYSYEQYFGPGTRLTVT.